The rows below give T cell receptor beta chains drawn from one sample of a study of cytomegalovirus exposure and HLA in healthy donors. Repertoires were generated with immunoSEQ multiplex PCR, while TCRdb's copy carries only in-frame clones and drops some. The repertoire holds around 300,000 clones, with 80% to 90% as singletons. The sample consisted of PBMCs. These receptors were obtained from a woman between 18 and 30 years old in good health and CMV-seronegative. CDR3s include the opening cysteine and the closing phenylalanine or tryptophan. D genes are given only for firm matches. Clone size is not always given. Where it is, it says once, few, many or a class for expanded clones.

CDR3aa: CASSPRPPEVTQYF
CDR3nt: TGCGCCAGCAGCCCACGGCCCCCTGAGGTAACGCAGTACTTC
len: 14
v_gene: TRBV5-1
abundance: NA
d_gene: NA
j_gene: TRBJ2-7

CDR3aa: CASSQESSKEENSPLHF
CDR3nt: TGCGCCAGCAGCCAAGAATCCTCCAAGGAGGAGAATTCACCCCTCCACTTT
len: 17
v_gene: TRBV4-3
abundance: NA
d_gene: NA
j_gene: TRBJ1-6

CDR3aa: CASSGTSGGVTDTQYF
CDR3nt: TGTGCCAGCAGTGGGACTAGCGGGGGGGTTACAGATACGCAGTATTTT
len: 16
v_gene: TRBV2
abundance: NA
d_gene: TRBD2
j_gene: TRBJ2-3

CDR3aa: CASSGERNAYEQYF
CDR3nt: TGTGCCAGCAGTGGAGAGCGGAATGCCTACGAGCAGTACTTC
len: 14
v_gene: TRBV2
abundance: NA
d_gene: NA
j_gene: TRBJ2-7

CDR3aa: CASSLSSGRTTDTQYF
CDR3nt: TGCGCCAGCAGCTTGTCTAGCGGGAGAACCACAGATACGCAGTATTTT
len: 16
v_gene: TRBV10-1
abundance: NA
d_gene: TRBD2
j_gene: TRBJ2-3

CDR3aa: CASNVRSGISYEQYF
CDR3nt: TGTGCCAGCAACGTGCGGTCAGGGATCTCCTACGAGCAGTACTTC
len: 15
v_gene: TRBV28
abundance: NA
d_gene: NA
j_gene: TRBJ2-7

CDR3aa: CASSGRTGGIEQFF
CDR3nt: TGTGCCAGCAGCGGGAGGACAGGGGGGATTGAGCAGTTCTTC
len: 14
v_gene: TRBV11-2
abundance: NA
d_gene: TRBD1
j_gene: TRBJ2-1

CDR3aa: CASSLGTGTGGEQYF
CDR3nt: TGTGCCAGCAGCTTAGGGACCGGGACAGGGGGCGAGCAGTACTTC
len: 15
v_gene: TRBV13
abundance: NA
d_gene: TRBD1
j_gene: TRBJ2-7

CDR3aa: CASSPDQGANYGYTF
CDR3nt: TGTGCCAGCAGCCCAGACCAGGGGGCGAACTATGGCTACACCTTC
len: 15
v_gene: TRBV7-6
abundance: NA
d_gene: TRBD1
j_gene: TRBJ1-2

CDR3aa: CASSSIFHYGYTF
CDR3nt: TGTGCCAGCAGCTCTATCTTCCACTATGGCTACACCTTC
len: 13
v_gene: TRBV11-2
abundance: NA
d_gene: NA
j_gene: TRBJ1-2

CDR3aa: CASSRDRYGYTF
CDR3nt: TGTGCCAGCAGCCGCGACAGATATGGCTACACCTTC
len: 12
v_gene: TRBV11-2
abundance: NA
d_gene: NA
j_gene: TRBJ1-2

CDR3aa: CASSLRDDTQYF
CDR3nt: TGTGCCAGCAGCTTAAGAGATGATACGCAGTATTTT
len: 12
v_gene: TRBV5-6
abundance: NA
d_gene: NA
j_gene: TRBJ2-3

CDR3aa: CASRPWGSSYEQYF
CDR3nt: TGTGCCAGCAGGCCGTGGGGCAGCTCCTACGAGCAGTACTTC
len: 14
v_gene: TRBV5-4
abundance: NA
d_gene: NA
j_gene: TRBJ2-7

CDR3aa: CASSLQNQGTGEEGYTF
CDR3nt: TGTGCCAGCAGTTTACAGAATCAGGGGACAGGGGAAGAAGGCTACACCTTC
len: 17
v_gene: TRBV27
abundance: NA
d_gene: TRBD1
j_gene: TRBJ1-2

CDR3aa: CASSWGQGALGYTF
CDR3nt: TGTGCCAGCAGTTGGGGACAGGGGGCGCTTGGCTACACCTTC
len: 14
v_gene: TRBV28
abundance: NA
d_gene: TRBD1
j_gene: TRBJ1-2

CDR3aa: CASGGQAAFF
CDR3nt: TGTGCTAGTGGGGGACAGGCGGCTTTCTTT
len: 10
v_gene: TRBV12-5
abundance: NA
d_gene: TRBD1
j_gene: TRBJ1-1

CDR3aa: CASGSNNYGYTF
CDR3nt: TGTGCTAGTGGTTCAAATAACTATGGCTACACCTTC
len: 12
v_gene: TRBV12-5
abundance: NA
d_gene: NA
j_gene: TRBJ1-2

CDR3aa: CASTDSGGKRGGYTF
CDR3nt: TGTGCCAGCACCGACTCCGGGGGTAAACGGGGTGGCTACACCTTC
len: 15
v_gene: TRBV2
abundance: NA
d_gene: NA
j_gene: TRBJ1-2

CDR3aa: CASSPRLVLAQETQYF
CDR3nt: TGTGCCAGCAGCCCACGACTAGTTTTGGCACAAGAGACCCAGTACTTC
len: 16
v_gene: TRBV7-8
abundance: NA
d_gene: NA
j_gene: TRBJ2-5

CDR3aa: CASSSQGARNTEAFF
CDR3nt: TGCGCCAGCAGCTCTCAGGGGGCCAGGAACACTGAAGCTTTCTTT
len: 15
v_gene: TRBV5-1
abundance: NA
d_gene: TRBD1
j_gene: TRBJ1-1

CDR3aa: CASSRLAGGRDTQYF
CDR3nt: TGTGCCAGCAGTAGACTAGCGGGGGGGCGAGATACGCAGTATTTT
len: 15
v_gene: TRBV7-2
abundance: NA
d_gene: TRBD2
j_gene: TRBJ2-3

CDR3aa: CAWRPGSGELFF
CDR3nt: TGTGCCTGGAGGCCAGGGTCCGGGGAGCTGTTTTTT
len: 12
v_gene: TRBV30
abundance: NA
d_gene: NA
j_gene: TRBJ2-2

CDR3aa: CASSAPPGGYGYTF
CDR3nt: TGTGCCAGCAGCGCCCCCCCCGGGGGTTACGGCTACACCTTC
len: 14
v_gene: TRBV9
abundance: once
d_gene: NA
j_gene: TRBJ1-2

CDR3aa: CASSSGQFYEQYF
CDR3nt: TGTGCCAGCAGCTCCGGACAGTTCTACGAGCAGTACTTC
len: 13
v_gene: TRBV7-9
abundance: once
d_gene: NA
j_gene: TRBJ2-7

CDR3aa: CASSHGVGQINEKLFF
CDR3nt: TGTGCCAGCAGCCATGGAGTGGGACAGATTAATGAAAAACTGTTTTTT
len: 16
v_gene: TRBV7-2
abundance: once
d_gene: TRBD1
j_gene: TRBJ1-4

CDR3aa: CASRGGTGGAGTEAFF
CDR3nt: TGTGCCAGCCGTGGGGGGACAGGGGGCGCTGGCACTGAAGCTTTCTTT
len: 16
v_gene: TRBV2
abundance: NA
d_gene: TRBD1
j_gene: TRBJ1-1

CDR3aa: CASSLPEGRGTDTQYF
CDR3nt: TGTGCCAGCAGTCTCCCTGAGGGTAGGGGCACAGATACGCAGTATTTT
len: 16
v_gene: TRBV28
abundance: NA
d_gene: NA
j_gene: TRBJ2-3

CDR3aa: CASSRSWTVAYEQYF
CDR3nt: TGCGCCAGCAGCCGTTCCTGGACAGTAGCCTACGAGCAGTACTTC
len: 15
v_gene: TRBV4-1
abundance: NA
d_gene: NA
j_gene: TRBJ2-7

CDR3aa: CASSQESGAGAAYGYTF
CDR3nt: TGCGCCAGCAGCCAAGAGAGTGGGGCAGGGGCCGCTTATGGCTACACCTTC
len: 17
v_gene: TRBV4-3
abundance: NA
d_gene: NA
j_gene: TRBJ1-2

CDR3aa: CASSLKRGSSPLHF
CDR3nt: TGTGCCAGCAGTTTGAAAAGGGGGTCTTCACCCCTCCACTTT
len: 14
v_gene: TRBV27
abundance: NA
d_gene: NA
j_gene: TRBJ1-6

CDR3aa: CASSAHGLGGTYEQYF
CDR3nt: TGTGCCAGCAGTGCCCATGGTTTGGGGGGGACATACGAGCAGTACTTC
len: 16
v_gene: TRBV27
abundance: once
d_gene: NA
j_gene: TRBJ2-7

CDR3aa: CASPDRVHGYTF
CDR3nt: TGTGCCAGCCCGGACAGGGTCCATGGCTACACCTTC
len: 12
v_gene: TRBV2
abundance: NA
d_gene: TRBD1
j_gene: TRBJ1-2

CDR3aa: CASSFGTGTYEQYF
CDR3nt: TGTGCCAGCAGCTTCGGGACAGGGACCTACGAGCAGTACTTC
len: 14
v_gene: TRBV7-2
abundance: NA
d_gene: TRBD1
j_gene: TRBJ2-7

CDR3aa: CASLPIGTGFQETQYF
CDR3nt: TGCGCCAGCCTCCCAATTGGGACAGGGTTTCAAGAGACCCAGTACTTC
len: 16
v_gene: TRBV10-2
abundance: NA
d_gene: TRBD1
j_gene: TRBJ2-5

CDR3aa: CASSGQGARDEQYF
CDR3nt: TGTGCCAGCAGCGGACAGGGGGCGCGAGACGAGCAGTACTTC
len: 14
v_gene: TRBV7-9
abundance: NA
d_gene: TRBD1
j_gene: TRBJ2-7

CDR3aa: CAWSPLGDVAWEGQYF
CDR3nt: TGTGCCTGGAGTCCCCTCGGGGATGTCGCCTGGGAAGGGCAGTACTTC
len: 16
v_gene: TRBV30
abundance: NA
d_gene: NA
j_gene: TRBJ2-7

CDR3aa: CASSLGQGTLGDTQYF
CDR3nt: TGTGCCAGCAGCTTAGGGCAGGGAACCCTAGGGGATACGCAGTATTTT
len: 16
v_gene: TRBV7-6
abundance: NA
d_gene: NA
j_gene: TRBJ2-3

CDR3aa: CASSQDRSRNLYEQYF
CDR3nt: TGCGCCAGCAGCCAAGATAGGAGCCGCAACCTCTACGAGCAGTACTTC
len: 16
v_gene: TRBV4-1
abundance: NA
d_gene: NA
j_gene: TRBJ2-7

CDR3aa: CAWSVQGGNQPQHF
CDR3nt: TGTGCCTGGAGTGTACAAGGGGGCAATCAGCCCCAGCATTTT
len: 14
v_gene: TRBV30
abundance: NA
d_gene: NA
j_gene: TRBJ1-5

CDR3aa: CASTSRDAGETQYF
CDR3nt: TGTGCCAGCACCTCACGGGATGCGGGAGAGACCCAGTACTTC
len: 14
v_gene: TRBV6-5
abundance: NA
d_gene: NA
j_gene: TRBJ2-5

CDR3aa: CASSFLAGNTGELFF
CDR3nt: TGTGCCAGCAGTTTCTTGGCGGGGAACACCGGGGAGCTGTTTTTT
len: 15
v_gene: TRBV27
abundance: NA
d_gene: NA
j_gene: TRBJ2-2

CDR3aa: CAWSVKRGGWNIQYF
CDR3nt: TGTGCCTGGAGTGTTAAGCGGGGGGGCTGGAACATTCAGTACTTC
len: 15
v_gene: TRBV30
abundance: NA
d_gene: TRBD2
j_gene: TRBJ2-4

CDR3aa: CASSWWDRGKNIQYF
CDR3nt: TGTGCCAGCAGCTGGTGGGACAGGGGGAAAAACATTCAGTACTTC
len: 15
v_gene: TRBV11-3
abundance: NA
d_gene: TRBD1
j_gene: TRBJ2-4

CDR3aa: CASSAGTGGGSEQFF
CDR3nt: TGTGCCAGCAGCGCCGGGACAGGGGGAGGCAGTGAGCAGTTCTTC
len: 15
v_gene: TRBV5-8
abundance: NA
d_gene: TRBD1
j_gene: TRBJ2-1

CDR3aa: CAWSVLSGNFEQFF
CDR3nt: TGTGCCTGGAGTGTATTATCGGGGAACTTTGAGCAGTTCTTC
len: 14
v_gene: TRBV30
abundance: NA
d_gene: NA
j_gene: TRBJ2-1

CDR3aa: CASSTGFQETQYF
CDR3nt: TGTGCCAGTAGTACGGGTTTTCAAGAGACCCAGTACTTC
len: 13
v_gene: TRBV19
abundance: NA
d_gene: NA
j_gene: TRBJ2-5

CDR3aa: CASIPGEGQAYGYTF
CDR3nt: TGTGCCAGTATTCCCGGCGAGGGACAGGCATATGGCTACACCTTC
len: 15
v_gene: TRBV19
abundance: NA
d_gene: TRBD1
j_gene: TRBJ1-2

CDR3aa: CASRQGQGLRGYTF
CDR3nt: TGCGCCAGCAGACAGGGACAGGGTCTCCGGGGCTACACCTTC
len: 14
v_gene: TRBV5-1
abundance: many
d_gene: TRBD1
j_gene: TRBJ1-2